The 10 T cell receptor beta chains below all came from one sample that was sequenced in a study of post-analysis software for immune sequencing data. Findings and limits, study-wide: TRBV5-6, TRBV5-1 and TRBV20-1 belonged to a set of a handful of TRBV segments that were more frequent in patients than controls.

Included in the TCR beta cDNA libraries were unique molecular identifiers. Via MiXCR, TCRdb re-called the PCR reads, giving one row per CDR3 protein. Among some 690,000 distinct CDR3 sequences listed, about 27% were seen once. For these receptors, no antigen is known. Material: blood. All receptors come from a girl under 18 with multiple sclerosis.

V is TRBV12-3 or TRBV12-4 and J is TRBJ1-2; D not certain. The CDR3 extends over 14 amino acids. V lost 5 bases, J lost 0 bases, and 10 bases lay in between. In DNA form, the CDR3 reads TGTGCCAGCAGTCAGCAATTAGCTAACTATGGCTACACCTTC. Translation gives CASSQQLANYGYTF.

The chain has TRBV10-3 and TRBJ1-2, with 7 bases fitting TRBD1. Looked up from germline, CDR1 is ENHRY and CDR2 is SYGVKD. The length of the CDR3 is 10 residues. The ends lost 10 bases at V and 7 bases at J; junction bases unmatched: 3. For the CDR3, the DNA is TGTGCCACTTACAGGGGTGGCTACACCTTC. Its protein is CATYRGGYTF.

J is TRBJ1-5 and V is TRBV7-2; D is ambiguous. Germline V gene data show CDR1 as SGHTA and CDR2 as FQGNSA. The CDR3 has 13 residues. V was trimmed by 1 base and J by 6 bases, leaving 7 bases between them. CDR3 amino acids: CASSLVRSQPQHF. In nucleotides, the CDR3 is TGTGCCAGCAGCTTAGTACGAAGTCAGCCCCAGCATTTT.

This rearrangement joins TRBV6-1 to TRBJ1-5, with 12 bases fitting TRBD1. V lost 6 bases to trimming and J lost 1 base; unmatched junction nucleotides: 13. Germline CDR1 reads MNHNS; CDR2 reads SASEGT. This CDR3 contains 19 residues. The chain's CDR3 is CASSPSPGTGGRSNQPQHF. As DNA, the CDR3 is TGTGCCAGCAGCCCAAGTCCCGGGACAGGGGGCCGGAGCAATCAGCCCCAGCATTTT.

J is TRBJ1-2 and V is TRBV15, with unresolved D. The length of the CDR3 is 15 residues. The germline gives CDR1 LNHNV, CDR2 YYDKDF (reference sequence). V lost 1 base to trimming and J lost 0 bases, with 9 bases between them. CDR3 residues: CATSRGRVANYGYTF. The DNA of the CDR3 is TGTGCCACCAGCAGAGGGCGGGTGGCTAACTATGGCTACACCTTC.

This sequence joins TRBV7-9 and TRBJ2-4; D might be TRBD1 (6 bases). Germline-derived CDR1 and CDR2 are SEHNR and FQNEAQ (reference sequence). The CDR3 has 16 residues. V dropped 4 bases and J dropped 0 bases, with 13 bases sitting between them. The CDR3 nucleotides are TGTGCCAGCAGCTCCGGACAGCCTCTAGCCAAAAACATTCAGTACTTC. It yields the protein CASSSGQPLAKNIQYF.

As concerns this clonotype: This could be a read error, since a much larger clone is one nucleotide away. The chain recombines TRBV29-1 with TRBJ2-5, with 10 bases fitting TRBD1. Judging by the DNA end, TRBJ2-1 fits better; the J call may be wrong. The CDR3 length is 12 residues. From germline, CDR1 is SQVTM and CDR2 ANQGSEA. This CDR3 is CSAQTGGETQFF. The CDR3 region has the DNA TGCAGCGCTCAGACAGGGGGCGAGACCCAGTTCTTC.

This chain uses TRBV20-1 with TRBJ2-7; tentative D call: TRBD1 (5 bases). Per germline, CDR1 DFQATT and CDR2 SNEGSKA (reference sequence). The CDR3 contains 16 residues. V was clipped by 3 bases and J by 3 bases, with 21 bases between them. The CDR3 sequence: CSASVLSGGAFYEQYF. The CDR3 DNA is TGCAGTGCTAGCGTACTCTCAGGTGGGGCTTTCTACGAGCAGTACTTC.

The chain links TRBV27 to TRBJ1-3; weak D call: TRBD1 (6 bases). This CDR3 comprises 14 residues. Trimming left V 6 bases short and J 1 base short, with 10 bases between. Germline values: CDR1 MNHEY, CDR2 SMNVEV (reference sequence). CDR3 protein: CASSPGVSGNTIYF. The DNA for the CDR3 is TGTGCCAGCAGCCCAGGGGTGTCTGGAAACACCATATATTTT.

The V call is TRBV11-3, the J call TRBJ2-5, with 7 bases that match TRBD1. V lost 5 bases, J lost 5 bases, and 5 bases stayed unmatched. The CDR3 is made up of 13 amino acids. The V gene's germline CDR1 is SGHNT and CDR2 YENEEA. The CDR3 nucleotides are TGTGCCAGCAGCCCGGGACAGACGGAGACCCAGTACTTC. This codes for CASSPGQTETQYF.